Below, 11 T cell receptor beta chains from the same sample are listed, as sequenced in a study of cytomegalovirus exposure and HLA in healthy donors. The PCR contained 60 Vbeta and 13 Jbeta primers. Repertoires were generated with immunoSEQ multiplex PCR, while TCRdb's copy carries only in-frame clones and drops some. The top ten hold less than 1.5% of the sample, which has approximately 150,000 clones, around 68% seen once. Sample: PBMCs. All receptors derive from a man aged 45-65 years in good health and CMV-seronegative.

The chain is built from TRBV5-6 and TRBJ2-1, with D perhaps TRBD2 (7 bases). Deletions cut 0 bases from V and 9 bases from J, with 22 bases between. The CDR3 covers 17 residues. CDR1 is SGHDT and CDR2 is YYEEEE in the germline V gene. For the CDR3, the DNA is TGTGCCAGCAGCTTGGGTGGGACGTGGGGGGGCAGGAGTGAGCAGTTCTTC. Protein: CASSLGGTWGGRSEQFF.

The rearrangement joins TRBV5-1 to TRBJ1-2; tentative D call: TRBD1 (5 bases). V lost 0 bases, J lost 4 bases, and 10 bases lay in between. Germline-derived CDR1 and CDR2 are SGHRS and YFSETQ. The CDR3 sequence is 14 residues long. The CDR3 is CASSLEGARYGYTF. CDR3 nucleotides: TGCGCCAGCAGCTTGGAAGGGGCGCGCTATGGCTACACCTTC. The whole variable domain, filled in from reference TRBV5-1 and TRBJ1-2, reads KAGVTQTPRYLIKTRGQQVTLSCSPISGHRSVSWYQQTPGQGLQFLFEYFSETQRNKGNFPGRFSGRQFSNSRSEMNVSTLELGDSALYLCASSLEGARYGYTFGSGTRLTVV.

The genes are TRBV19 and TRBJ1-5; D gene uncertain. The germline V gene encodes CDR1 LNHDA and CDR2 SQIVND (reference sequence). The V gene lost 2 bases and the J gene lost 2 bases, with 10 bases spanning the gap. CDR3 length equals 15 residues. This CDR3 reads CASSITGKGNQPQHF. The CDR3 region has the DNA TGTGCCAGTAGTATAACGGGGAAAGGCAATCAGCCCCAGCATTTT. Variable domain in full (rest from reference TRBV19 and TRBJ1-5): DGGITQSPKYLFRKEGQNVTLSCEQNLNHDAMYWYRQDPGQGLRLIYYSQIVNDFQKGDIAEGYSVSREKKESFPLTVTSAQKNPTAFYLCASSITGKGNQPQHFGDGTRLSIL.

In DNA form, the CDR3 reads TGTGCCAGCAGTGAAAGACAGGGAAATTCACCCCTCCACTTT. Translation gives CASSERQGNSPLHF. The gene calls are TRBV6-1 and TRBJ1-6; 7 bases map to TRBD1. After removal of 2 bases from V and 7 bases from J, the junction contained 2 bases not matched to a gene. This CDR3 has 14 residues. The germline CDR1 and CDR2 sequences are MNHNS and SASEGT.

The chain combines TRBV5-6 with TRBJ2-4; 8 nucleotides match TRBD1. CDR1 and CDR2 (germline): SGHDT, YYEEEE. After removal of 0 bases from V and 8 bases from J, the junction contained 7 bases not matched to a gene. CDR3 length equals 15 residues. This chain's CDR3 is CASSLGTGRRDIQYF. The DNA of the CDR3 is TGTGCCAGCAGCTTGGGGACAGGGAGGCGCGACATTCAGTACTTC.

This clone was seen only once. CDR3 amino acids: CASSLQWGGFQETQYF. The CDR3 DNA reads TGTGCCAGCAGCTTGCAGTGGGGGGGCTTCCAAGAGACCCAGTACTTC. The chain combines TRBV5-4 with TRBJ2-5; D may be TRBD2 (7 bases). The germline V and J ends were trimmed by 1 base and 1 base, with 14 bases remaining between them. Germline V lookup: CDR1 SGHNT, CDR2 YYREEE (reference sequence). This CDR3 has 16 residues.

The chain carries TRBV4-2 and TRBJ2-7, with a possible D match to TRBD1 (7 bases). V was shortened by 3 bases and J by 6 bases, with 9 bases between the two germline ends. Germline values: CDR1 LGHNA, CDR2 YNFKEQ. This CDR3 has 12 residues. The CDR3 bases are TGTGCCAGCAGCCACCAGGGGGGCGAGCAGTACTTC. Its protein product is CASSHQGGEQYF.

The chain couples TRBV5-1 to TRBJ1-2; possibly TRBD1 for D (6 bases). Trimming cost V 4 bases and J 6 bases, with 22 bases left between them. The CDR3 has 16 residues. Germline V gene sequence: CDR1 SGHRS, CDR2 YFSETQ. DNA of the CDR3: TGCGCCAGCAGCGAACCACAGGGAAGCTCGCTCGATGGCTACACCTTC. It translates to CASSEPQGSSLDGYTF.

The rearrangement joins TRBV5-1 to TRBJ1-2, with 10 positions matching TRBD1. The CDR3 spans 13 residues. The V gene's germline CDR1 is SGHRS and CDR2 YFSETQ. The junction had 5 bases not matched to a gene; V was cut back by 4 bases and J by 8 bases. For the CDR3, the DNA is TGCGCCAGCAGCCCAGGGACAGGGGCAGGCTACACCTTC. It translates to CASSPGTGAGYTF.

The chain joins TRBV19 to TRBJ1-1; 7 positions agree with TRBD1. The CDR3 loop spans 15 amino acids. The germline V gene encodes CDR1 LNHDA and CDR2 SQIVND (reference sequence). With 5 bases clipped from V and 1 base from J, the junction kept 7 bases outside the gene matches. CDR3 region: CASSLSGTANTEAFF. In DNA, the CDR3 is TGTGCCAGTAGTCTATCCGGGACAGCGAACACTGAAGCTTTCTTT.

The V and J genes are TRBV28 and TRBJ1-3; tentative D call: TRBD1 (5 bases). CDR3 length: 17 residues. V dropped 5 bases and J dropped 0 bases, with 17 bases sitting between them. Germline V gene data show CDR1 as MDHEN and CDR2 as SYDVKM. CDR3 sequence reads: CASSLLKGSSSGNTIYF. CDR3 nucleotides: TGTGCCAGCAGTCTATTGAAGGGGTCCAGCTCTGGAAACACCATATATTTT.